Here is one T cell receptor beta chain with its context. The source of the sample is a study of blood T cell repertoires in COVID-19. Study as a whole: T cells, B-cell-depleted T cells, or PBMCs provided the cDNA or gDNA that served as material.

Trimming shortened V by 0 bases and J by 4 bases, and 10 bases separated the two germline ends. Germline V gene sequence: CDR1 KGHSH, CDR2 LQKENI. The CDR3 is made up of 15 amino acids. In the original workflow: Estimation of nucleated cell counts relied on the amplification of reference gene primers. Sequencing used immunoSEQ multiplex PCR; TCRdb keeps in-frame clones, though not all of them. V, J and clone size were drawn from that table, and D and trimming were deduced from the DNA. This table has 72,000 or so clones, roughly 90% appearing once. This rearrangement joins TRBV18 to TRBJ2-1; TRBD1 might be the D (6 bases). Sequences were obtained from peripheral blood. The sequence was obtained from a man in his fifties or sixties with acute or convalescent COVID-19. DNA of the CDR3: TGTGCCAGCTCACCACCGGACAGAGGATACAATGAGCAGTTCTTC. This encodes CASSPPDRGYNEQFF.